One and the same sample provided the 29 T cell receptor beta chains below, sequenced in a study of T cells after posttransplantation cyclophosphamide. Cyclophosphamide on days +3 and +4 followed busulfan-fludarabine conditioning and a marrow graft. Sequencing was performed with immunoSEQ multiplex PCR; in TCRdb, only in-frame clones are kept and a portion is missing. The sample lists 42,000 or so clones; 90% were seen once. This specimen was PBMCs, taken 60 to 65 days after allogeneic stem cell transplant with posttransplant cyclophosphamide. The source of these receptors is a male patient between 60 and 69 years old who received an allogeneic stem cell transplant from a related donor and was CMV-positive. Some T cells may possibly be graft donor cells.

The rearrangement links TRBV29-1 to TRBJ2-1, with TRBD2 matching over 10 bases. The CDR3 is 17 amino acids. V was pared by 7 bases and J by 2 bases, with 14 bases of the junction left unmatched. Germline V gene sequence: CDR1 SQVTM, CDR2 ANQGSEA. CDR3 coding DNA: TGCAGCGCCTTAGGAGGTAGCGGGGGGCAACCCTACAATGAGCAGTTCTTC. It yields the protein CSALGGSGGQPYNEQFF.

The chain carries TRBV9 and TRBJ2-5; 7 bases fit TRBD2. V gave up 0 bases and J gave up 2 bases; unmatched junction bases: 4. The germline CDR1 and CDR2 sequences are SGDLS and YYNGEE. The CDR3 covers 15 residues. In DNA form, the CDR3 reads TGTGCCAGCAGCGTAGGTGCTAGCGGACAAGAGACCCAGTACTTC. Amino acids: CASSVGASGQETQYF.

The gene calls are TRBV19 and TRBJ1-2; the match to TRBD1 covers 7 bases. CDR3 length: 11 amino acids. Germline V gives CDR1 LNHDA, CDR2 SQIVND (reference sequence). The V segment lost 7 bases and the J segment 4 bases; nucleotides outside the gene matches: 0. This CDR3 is CASTGGYGYTF. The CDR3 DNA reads TGTGCCAGTACAGGGGGCTATGGCTACACCTTC.

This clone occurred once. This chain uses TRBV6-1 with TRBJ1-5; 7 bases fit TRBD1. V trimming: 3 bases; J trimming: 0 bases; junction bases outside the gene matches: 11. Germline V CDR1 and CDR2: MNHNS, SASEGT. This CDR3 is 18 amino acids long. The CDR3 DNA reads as TGTGCCAGCAGTGAGGGGCAGGGGGTCCCGTATAGCAATCAGCCCCAGCATTTT. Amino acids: CASSEGQGVPYSNQPQHF.

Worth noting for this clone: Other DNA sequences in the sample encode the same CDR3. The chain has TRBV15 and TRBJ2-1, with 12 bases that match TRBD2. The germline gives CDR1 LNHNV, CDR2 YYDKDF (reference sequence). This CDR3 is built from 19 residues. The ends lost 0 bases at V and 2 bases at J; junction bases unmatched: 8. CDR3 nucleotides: TGTGCCACCAGCAGAGAAGGACTAGCGGGGTATTTGGCCTACAATGAGCAGTTCTTC. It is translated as CATSREGLAGYLAYNEQFF.

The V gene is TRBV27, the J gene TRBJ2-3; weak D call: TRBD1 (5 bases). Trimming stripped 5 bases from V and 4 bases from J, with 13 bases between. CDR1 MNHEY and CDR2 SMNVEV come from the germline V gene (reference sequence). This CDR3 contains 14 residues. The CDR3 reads CASSPTTVADTQYF. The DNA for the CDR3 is TGTGCCAGCAGTCCGACGACAGTGGCAGATACGCAGTATTTT.

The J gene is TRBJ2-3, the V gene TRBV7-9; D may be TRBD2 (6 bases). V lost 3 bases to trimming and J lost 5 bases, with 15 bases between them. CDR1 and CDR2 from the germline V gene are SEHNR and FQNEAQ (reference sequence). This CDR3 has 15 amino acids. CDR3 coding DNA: TGTGCCAGCAGCTTTTCGCGGGGTGGGGTAGATACGCAGTATTTT. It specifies CASSFSRGGVDTQYF.

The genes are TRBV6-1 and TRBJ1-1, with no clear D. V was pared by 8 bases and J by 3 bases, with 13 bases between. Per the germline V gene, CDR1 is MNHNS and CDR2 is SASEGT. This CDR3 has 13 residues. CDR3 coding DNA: TGTGCCAGCCGAGGACGGGAGGACACTGAAGCTTTCTTT. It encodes CASRGREDTEAFF.

CDR3 DNA sequence: TGTGCCAGCAGTTACGGGGGCGGAAACACCATATATTTT. Amino acids: CASSYGGGNTIYF. The rearrangement uses TRBV6-5 and TRBJ1-3, with TRBD1 as a possible D gene (6 bases). Germline lookup yields CDR1 MNHEY and CDR2 SVGAGI. This CDR3 spans 13 amino acids. V lost 2 bases to trimming and J lost 4 bases, with 6 bases between them.

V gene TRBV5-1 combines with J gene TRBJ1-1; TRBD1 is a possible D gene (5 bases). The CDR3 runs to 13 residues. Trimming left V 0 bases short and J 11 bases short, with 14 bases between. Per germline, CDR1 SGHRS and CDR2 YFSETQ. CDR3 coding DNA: TGCGCCAGCAGCTTGGTAGGCAGGGAGGTTGCTTTCTTT. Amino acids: CASSLVGREVAFF.

CDR3 coding DNA: TGCGCCAGCAGCGGAGCAGGGGGCTCCAACACTGAAGCTTTCTTT. Protein sequence: CASSGAGGSNTEAFF. The rearrangement uses TRBV5-1 and TRBJ1-1; 8 bases map to TRBD1. The germline V gene has CDR1 SGHRS and CDR2 YFSETQ. The CDR3 sequence is 15 residues long. J was trimmed by 2 bases and V by 4 bases; bases with no gene match: 7.

The CDR3 nucleotides read TGCGCCAGCAGCCAAGACAGGGAGGGGGGCACTGAAGCTTTCTTT. Amino acid sequence: CASSQDREGGTEAFF. The chain couples TRBV4-1 to TRBJ1-1; weak D call: TRBD1 (6 bases). This CDR3 has 15 residues. Germline V gives CDR1 MGHRA, CDR2 YSYEKL. V was shortened by 0 bases and J by 4 bases, with 12 bases between the two germline ends.

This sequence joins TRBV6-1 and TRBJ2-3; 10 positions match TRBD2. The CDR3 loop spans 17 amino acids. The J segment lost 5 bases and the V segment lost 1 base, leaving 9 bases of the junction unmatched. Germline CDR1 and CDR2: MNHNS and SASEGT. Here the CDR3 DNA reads TGTGCCAGCAGTGAAGGGACTAGCGGAAAGGGAGGAGATACGCAGTATTTT. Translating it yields CASSEGTSGKGGDTQYF.

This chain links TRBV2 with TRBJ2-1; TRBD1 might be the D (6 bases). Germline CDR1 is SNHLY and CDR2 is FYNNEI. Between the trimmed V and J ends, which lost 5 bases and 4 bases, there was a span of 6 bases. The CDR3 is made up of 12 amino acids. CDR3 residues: CASSQGYNEQFF. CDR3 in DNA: TGTGCCAGCAGTCAGGGGTACAATGAGCAGTTCTTC. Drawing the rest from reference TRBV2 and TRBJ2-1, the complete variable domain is EPEVTQTPSHQVTQMGQEVILRCVPISNHLYFYWYRQILGQKVEFLVSFYNNEISEKSEIFDDQFSVERPDGSNFTLKIRSTKLEDSAMYFCASSQGYNEQFFGPGTRLTVL.

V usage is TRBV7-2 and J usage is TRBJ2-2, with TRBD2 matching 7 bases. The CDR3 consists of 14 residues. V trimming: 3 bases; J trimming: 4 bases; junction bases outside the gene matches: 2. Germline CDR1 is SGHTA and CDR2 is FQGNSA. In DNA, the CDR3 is TGTGCCAGCAGCTTTGGCGGGGGCACCGGGGAGCTGTTTTTT. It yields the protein CASSFGGGTGELFF.

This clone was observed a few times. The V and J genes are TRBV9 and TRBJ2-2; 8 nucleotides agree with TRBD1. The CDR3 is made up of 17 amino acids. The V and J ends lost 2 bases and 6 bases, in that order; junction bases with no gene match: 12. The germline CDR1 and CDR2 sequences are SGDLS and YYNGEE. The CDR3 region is CASSVYLTGAGAGELFF. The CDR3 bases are TGTGCCAGCAGCGTTTACTTGACAGGGGCCGGCGCCGGGGAGCTGTTTTTT.

Here the CDR3 reads CASSTLTSFPNEQFF. The CDR3 DNA follows: TGCGCCAGCTCCACCCTAACTAGTTTCCCTAATGAGCAGTTCTTC. This chain uses TRBV4-1 with TRBJ2-1; TRBD2 might be the D (5 bases). Trimming cost V 8 bases and J 7 bases, with 21 bases left between them. Germline CDR1 MGHRA, CDR2 YSYEKL. The CDR3 has 15 residues.

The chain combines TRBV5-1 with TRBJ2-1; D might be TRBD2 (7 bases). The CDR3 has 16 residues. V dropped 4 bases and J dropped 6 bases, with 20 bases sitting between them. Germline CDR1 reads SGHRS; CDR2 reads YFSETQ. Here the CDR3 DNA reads TGCGCCAGCAGCATGAAGGGGGGGGAAAGAAGCAATGAGCAGTTCTTC. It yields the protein CASSMKGGERSNEQFF.

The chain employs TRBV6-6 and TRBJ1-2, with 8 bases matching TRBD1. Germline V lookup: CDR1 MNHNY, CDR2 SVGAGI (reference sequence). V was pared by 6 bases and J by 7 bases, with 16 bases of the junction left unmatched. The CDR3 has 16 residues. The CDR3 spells CASSPGTGSTRGGYTF. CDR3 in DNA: TGTGCCAGCAGCCCCGGGACAGGCTCTACCCGAGGTGGCTACACCTTC.

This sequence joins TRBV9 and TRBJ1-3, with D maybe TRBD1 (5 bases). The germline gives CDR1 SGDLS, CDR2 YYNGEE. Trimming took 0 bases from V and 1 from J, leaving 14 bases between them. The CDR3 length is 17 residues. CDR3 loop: CASSVALRQPSGNTIYF. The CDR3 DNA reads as TGTGCCAGCAGCGTAGCATTGAGACAGCCGTCTGGAAACACCATATATTTT. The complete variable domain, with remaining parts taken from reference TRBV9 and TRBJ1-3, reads DSGVTQTPKHLITATGQRVTLRCSPRSGDLSVYWYQQSLDQGLQFLIQYYNGEERAKGNILERFSAQQFPDLHSELNLSSLELGDSALYFCASSVALRQPSGNTIYFGEGSWLTVV.

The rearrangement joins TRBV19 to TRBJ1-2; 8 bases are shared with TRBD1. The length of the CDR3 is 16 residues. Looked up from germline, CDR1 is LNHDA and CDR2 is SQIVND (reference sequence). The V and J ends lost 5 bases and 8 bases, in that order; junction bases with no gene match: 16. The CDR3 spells CASSEPNEQGVSGYTF. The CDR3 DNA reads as TGTGCCAGTAGTGAGCCTAACGAACAGGGGGTTAGCGGCTACACCTTC. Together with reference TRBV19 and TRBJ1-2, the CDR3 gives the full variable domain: DGGITQSPKYLFRKEGQNVTLSCEQNLNHDAMYWYRQDPGQGLRLIYYSQIVNDFQKGDIAEGYSVSREKKESFPLTVTSAQKNPTAFYLCASSEPNEQGVSGYTFGSGTRLTVV.

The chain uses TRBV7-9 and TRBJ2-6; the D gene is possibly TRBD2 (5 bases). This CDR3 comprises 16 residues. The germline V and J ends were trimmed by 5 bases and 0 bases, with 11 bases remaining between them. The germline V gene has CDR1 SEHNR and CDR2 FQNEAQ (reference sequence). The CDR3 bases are TGTGCCAGCAGCCCCCTAGGAGGCTCTGGGGCCAACGTCCTGACTTTC. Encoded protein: CASSPLGGSGANVLTF.

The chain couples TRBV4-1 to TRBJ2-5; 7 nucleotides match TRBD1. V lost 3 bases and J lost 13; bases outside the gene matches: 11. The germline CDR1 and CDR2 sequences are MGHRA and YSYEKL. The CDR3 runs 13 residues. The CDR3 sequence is CASSHEFTGEPYF. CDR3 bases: TGCGCCAGCAGCCACGAGTTCACAGGGGAACCGTACTTC.

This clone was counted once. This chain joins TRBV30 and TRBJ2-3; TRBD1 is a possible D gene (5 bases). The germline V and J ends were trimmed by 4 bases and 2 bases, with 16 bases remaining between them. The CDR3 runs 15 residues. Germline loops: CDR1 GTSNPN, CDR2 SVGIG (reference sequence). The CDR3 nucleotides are TGTGCCTGGAAGGCCCAGGACACCTCCACAGATACGCAGTATTTT. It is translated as CAWKAQDTSTDTQYF.

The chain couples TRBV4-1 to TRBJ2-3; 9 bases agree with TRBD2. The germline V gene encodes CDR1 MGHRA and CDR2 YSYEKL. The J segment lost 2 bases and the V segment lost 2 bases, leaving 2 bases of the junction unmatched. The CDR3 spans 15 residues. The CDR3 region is CASSQIAGATDTQYF. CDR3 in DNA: TGCGCCAGCAGCCAAATAGCGGGGGCCACAGATACGCAGTATTTT.

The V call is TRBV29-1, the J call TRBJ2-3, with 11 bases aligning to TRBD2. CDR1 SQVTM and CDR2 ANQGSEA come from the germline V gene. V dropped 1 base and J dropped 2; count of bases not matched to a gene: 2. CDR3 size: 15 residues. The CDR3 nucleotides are TGCAGCGTTGAAGGACTAGCGGGATACACAGATACGCAGTATTTT. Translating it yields CSVEGLAGYTDTQYF.

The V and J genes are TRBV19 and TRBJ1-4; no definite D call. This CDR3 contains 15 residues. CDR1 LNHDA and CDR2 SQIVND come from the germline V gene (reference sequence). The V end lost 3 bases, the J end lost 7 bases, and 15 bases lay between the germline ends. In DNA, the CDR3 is TGTGCCAGTAGTATTAGTCCGATTAGCGGTGAAAAACTGTTTTTT. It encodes CASSISPISGEKLFF.

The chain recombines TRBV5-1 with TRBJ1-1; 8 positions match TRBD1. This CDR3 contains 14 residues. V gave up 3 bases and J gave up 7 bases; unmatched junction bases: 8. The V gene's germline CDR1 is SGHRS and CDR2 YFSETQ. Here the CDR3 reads CASSSRRGLDEAFF. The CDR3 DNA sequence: TGCGCCAGCAGCTCCCGCAGGGGGCTTGATGAAGCTTTCTTT.

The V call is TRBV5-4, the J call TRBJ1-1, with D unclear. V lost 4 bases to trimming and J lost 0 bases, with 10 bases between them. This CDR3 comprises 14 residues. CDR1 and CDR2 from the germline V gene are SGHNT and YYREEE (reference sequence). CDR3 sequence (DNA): TGTGCCAGCAGCCGGGTGGGAGTGAACACTGAAGCTTTCTTT. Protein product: CASSRVGVNTEAFF.